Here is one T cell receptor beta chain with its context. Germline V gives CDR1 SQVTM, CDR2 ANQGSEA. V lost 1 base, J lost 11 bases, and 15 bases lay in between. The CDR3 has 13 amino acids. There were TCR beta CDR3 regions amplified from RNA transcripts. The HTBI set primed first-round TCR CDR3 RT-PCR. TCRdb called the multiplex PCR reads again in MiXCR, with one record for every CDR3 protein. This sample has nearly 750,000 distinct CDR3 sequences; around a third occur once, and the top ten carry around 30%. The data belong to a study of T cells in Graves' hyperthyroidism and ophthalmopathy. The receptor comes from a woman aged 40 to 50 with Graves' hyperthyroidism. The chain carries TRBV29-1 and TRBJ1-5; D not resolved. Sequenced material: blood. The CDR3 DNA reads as TGCAGCGTTGAAGCGGGAGACACGGAGACCCAGCATTTT. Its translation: CSVEAGDTETQHF.